This T cell receptor beta chain was documented in a study of blood T cell repertoires in COVID-19. This clone was detected only once. Measured with immunoSEQ multiplex PCR; TCRdb has only the in-frame clones, and not every one. The repertoire consists of about 210,000 clones, with almost 90% occurring once and the leading ten covering around 1.5%. The receptor was derived from a man younger than 35 with active or convalescent COVID-19. Sequencing was done on a sample of peripheral blood.

CDR3 nucleotides: TGTGCCAGCAGCCTCTTGGTAGGGGGCATTGACACTGAAGCTTTCTTT. The encoded protein is CASSLLVGGIDTEAFF. The chain links TRBV4-2 to TRBJ1-1, with 7 positions matching TRBD1. The V segment lost 4 bases and the J segment 3 bases; nucleotides outside the gene matches: 11. Germline CDR1 LGHNA, CDR2 YNFKEQ. The CDR3 is 16 amino acids.